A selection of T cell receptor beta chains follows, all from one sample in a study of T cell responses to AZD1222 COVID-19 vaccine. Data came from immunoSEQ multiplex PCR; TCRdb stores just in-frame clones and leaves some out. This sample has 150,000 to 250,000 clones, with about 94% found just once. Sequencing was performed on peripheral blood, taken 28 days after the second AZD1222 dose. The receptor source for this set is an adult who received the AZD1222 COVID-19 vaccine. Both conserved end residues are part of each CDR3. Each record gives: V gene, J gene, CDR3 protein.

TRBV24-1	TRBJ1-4	CATLLNRGGEKLFF
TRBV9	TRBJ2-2	CASSPSGGPNTGELFF
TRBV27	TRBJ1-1	CASSPQGRNTEAFF
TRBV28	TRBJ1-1	CASSFWQGLLNTEAFF
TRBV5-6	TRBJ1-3	CASSSGGNTIYF
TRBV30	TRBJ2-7	CAWSPLAGASYEQYF
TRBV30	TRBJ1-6	CAWISGPINSPLHF
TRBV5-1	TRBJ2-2	CASSLLGTSLNTGELFF
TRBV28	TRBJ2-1	CASSSSFVAGGMNEQFF
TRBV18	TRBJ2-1	CASSPSPTGAGYNEQFF
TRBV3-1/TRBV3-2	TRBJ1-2	CASSQGGQTYYGYTF
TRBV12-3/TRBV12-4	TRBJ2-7	CASSLTAYYEQYF
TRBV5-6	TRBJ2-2	CASSLYQRDTGELFF
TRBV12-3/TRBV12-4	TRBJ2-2	CASFDFNTGELFF
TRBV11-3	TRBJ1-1	CASSWTAGTEAFF
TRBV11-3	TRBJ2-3	CASSLVAGGSTDTQYF
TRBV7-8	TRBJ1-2	CASSLVREYGYTF
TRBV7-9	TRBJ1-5	CASDGGPAQPQHF
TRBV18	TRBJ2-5	CASSPRGVQETQYF
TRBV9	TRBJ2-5	CASSVGLRGGRPETQYF
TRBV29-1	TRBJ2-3	CSVEQLSTDTQYF
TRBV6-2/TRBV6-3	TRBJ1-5	CASSYPPGGLENQPQHF
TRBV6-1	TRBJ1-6	CASSADRTSSSYNSPLHF
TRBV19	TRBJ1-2	CASTTGTGPFFYGYTF
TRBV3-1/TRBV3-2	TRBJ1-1	CASSPGEGPKGAFF
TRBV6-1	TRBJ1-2	CASSEESVYGYTF
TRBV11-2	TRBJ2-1	CASGTQGEQFF
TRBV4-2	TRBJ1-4	CASSTRQASNEKLFF
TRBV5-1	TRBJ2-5	CASSVNVGQETQYF
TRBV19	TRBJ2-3	CASRNRGSNTDTQYF
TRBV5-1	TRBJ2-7	CASSREQGSYEQYF
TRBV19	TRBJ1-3	CASTFGRSGSGNTIYF
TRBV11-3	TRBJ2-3	CASSLGGSGTDTQYF
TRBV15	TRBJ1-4	CATSRPGGGRLGEKLFF
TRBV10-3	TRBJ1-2	CAIPGEANYGYTF
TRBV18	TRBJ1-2	CASSPPGQGVYGYTF
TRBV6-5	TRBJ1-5	CASSSTGISNQPQHF
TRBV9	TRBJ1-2	CASSVSGSYTF
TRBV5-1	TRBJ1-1	CASSLGGADTEAFF
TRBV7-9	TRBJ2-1	CASSPAGTFNNEQFF
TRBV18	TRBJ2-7	CASSPPTGGGAYEQYF